This is a list of T cell receptor beta chains from one sample in a study of T cells after yellow fever vaccination. Using its own MiXCR run on the 5' RACE reads, TCRdb lists one record per CDR3 protein. The table lists around 550,000 distinct CDR3 sequences, 15% to 20% of them singletons. This specimen was PBMCs, taken 15 days after the yellow fever booster vaccination. The origin of the receptors is a man in his thirties or forties who received the YFV17D yellow fever vaccine. CDR3s include the opening cysteine and the closing phenylalanine or tryptophan. Not every row has a clone size; where given, it reads once, few, many or a size class.

j_call: TRBJ2-2; cdr3_length: 15; v_call: TRBV5-6; clone_size: NA; cdr3_aa: CASSLSGGDTGELFF
j_call: TRBJ2-7; cdr3_length: 11; v_call: TRBV28; clone_size: NA; cdr3_aa: CAGSSGYEQYF
j_call: TRBJ2-1; cdr3_length: 16; v_call: TRBV4-3; clone_size: NA; cdr3_aa: CASSQDWGGGQNGQFF
j_call: TRBJ1-1; cdr3_length: 12; v_call: TRBV6-5; clone_size: NA; cdr3_aa: CASSSGTDEAFF
j_call: TRBJ2-1; cdr3_length: 11; v_call: TRBV12-3/TRBV12-4; clone_size: NA; cdr3_aa: CATAQGNEQFF
j_call: TRBJ2-5; cdr3_length: 15; v_call: TRBV18; clone_size: few; cdr3_aa: CASSPNRESQETQYF
j_call: TRBJ2-1; cdr3_length: 12; v_call: TRBV30; clone_size: NA; cdr3_aa: CAWRGPHNEQFF
j_call: TRBJ2-1; cdr3_length: 13; v_call: TRBV6-1; clone_size: few; cdr3_aa: CASSGEWGNEQFF
j_call: TRBJ2-1; cdr3_length: 16; v_call: TRBV27; clone_size: NA; cdr3_aa: CASSLEPAGVANEQFF
j_call: TRBJ1-5; cdr3_length: 18; v_call: TRBV21-1; clone_size: few; cdr3_aa: CASKGAYRVSQKNQPQHF
j_call: TRBJ2-3; cdr3_length: 15; v_call: TRBV20-1; clone_size: many; cdr3_aa: CSANPKGASRNTQYF
j_call: TRBJ2-5; cdr3_length: 15; v_call: TRBV4-2; clone_size: NA; cdr3_aa: CASSQTRSVDETQYF
j_call: TRBJ2-1; cdr3_length: 13; v_call: TRBV12-3/TRBV12-4; clone_size: NA; cdr3_aa: CASSNEGPGEQFF
j_call: TRBJ2-2; cdr3_length: 15; v_call: TRBV20-1; clone_size: NA; cdr3_aa: CSARPGQINTGELFF
j_call: TRBJ2-1; cdr3_length: 12; v_call: TRBV20-1; clone_size: NA; cdr3_aa: CSARSTGGEQFF
j_call: TRBJ1-5; cdr3_length: 15; v_call: TRBV7-2; clone_size: NA; cdr3_aa: CASSLGQGNNQPQHF
j_call: TRBJ2-6; cdr3_length: 20; v_call: TRBV12-3/TRBV12-4; clone_size: NA; cdr3_aa: CASSPSPGLAGVSGANVLTF
j_call: TRBJ1-1; cdr3_length: 14; v_call: TRBV30; clone_size: NA; cdr3_aa: CAWSTGQPNTEAFF
j_call: TRBJ2-3; cdr3_length: 13; v_call: TRBV12-3/TRBV12-4; clone_size: NA; cdr3_aa: CASSFGTGNTQYF
j_call: TRBJ2-7; cdr3_length: 15; v_call: TRBV29-1; clone_size: NA; cdr3_aa: CSVAPGDRGLYEQYF
j_call: TRBJ2-5; cdr3_length: 13; v_call: TRBV6-2/TRBV6-3; clone_size: NA; cdr3_aa: CASSSSGTETQYF
j_call: TRBJ2-5; cdr3_length: 14; v_call: TRBV6-2/TRBV6-3; clone_size: few; cdr3_aa: CASMPGGLQETQYF
j_call: TRBJ1-2; cdr3_length: 14; v_call: TRBV7-9; clone_size: NA; cdr3_aa: CASSALRGDYGYTF
j_call: TRBJ2-1; cdr3_length: 16; v_call: TRBV20-1; clone_size: NA; cdr3_aa: CSARRDLRSSYNEQFF
j_call: TRBJ2-7; cdr3_length: 13; v_call: TRBV28; clone_size: NA; cdr3_aa: CASTGGITYEQYF
j_call: TRBJ2-7; cdr3_length: 15; v_call: TRBV20-1; clone_size: NA; cdr3_aa: CSAPTTSGRAYEQYF
j_call: TRBJ2-7; cdr3_length: 17; v_call: TRBV10-3; clone_size: NA; cdr3_aa: CAISEVLGTGGPNEQYF
j_call: TRBJ2-7; cdr3_length: 15; v_call: TRBV7-2; clone_size: few; cdr3_aa: CASSIAGVNLYEQYF
j_call: TRBJ1-1; cdr3_length: 14; v_call: TRBV20-1; clone_size: few; cdr3_aa: CSARYGGPNTEAFF
j_call: TRBJ2-1; cdr3_length: 13; v_call: TRBV27; clone_size: NA; cdr3_aa: CASSYPSNNEQFF
j_call: TRBJ1-1; cdr3_length: 12; v_call: TRBV29-1; clone_size: NA; cdr3_aa: CSVELMNTEAFF
j_call: TRBJ2-3; cdr3_length: 18; v_call: TRBV20-1; clone_size: NA; cdr3_aa: CSASLGLARHSGTDTQYF
j_call: TRBJ2-5; cdr3_length: 15; v_call: TRBV4-3; clone_size: few; cdr3_aa: CASSQDLKGSETQYF
j_call: TRBJ2-1; cdr3_length: 16; v_call: TRBV24-1; clone_size: NA; cdr3_aa: CATSDLTSGAKDEQFF
j_call: TRBJ2-2; cdr3_length: 12; v_call: TRBV4-3; clone_size: NA; cdr3_aa: CASSKISGELFF